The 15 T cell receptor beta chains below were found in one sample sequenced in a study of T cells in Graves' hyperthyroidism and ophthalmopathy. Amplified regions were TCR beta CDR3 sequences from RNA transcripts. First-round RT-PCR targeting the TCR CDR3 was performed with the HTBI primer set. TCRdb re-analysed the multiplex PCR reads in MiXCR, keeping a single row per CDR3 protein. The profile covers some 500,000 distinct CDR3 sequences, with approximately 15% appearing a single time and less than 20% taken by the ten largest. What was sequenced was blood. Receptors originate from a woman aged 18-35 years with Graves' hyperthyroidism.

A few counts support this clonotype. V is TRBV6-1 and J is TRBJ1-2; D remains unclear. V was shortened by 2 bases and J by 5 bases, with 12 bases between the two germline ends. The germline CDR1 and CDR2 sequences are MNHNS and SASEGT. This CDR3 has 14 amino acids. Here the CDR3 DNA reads TGTGCCAGCAGTGAACGGGCGGGAGTGTATGGCTACACCTTC. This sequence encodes CASSERAGVYGYTF.

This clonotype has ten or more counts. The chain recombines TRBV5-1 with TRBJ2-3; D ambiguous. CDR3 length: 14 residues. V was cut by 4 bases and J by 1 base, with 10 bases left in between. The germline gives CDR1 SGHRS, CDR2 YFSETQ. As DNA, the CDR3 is TGCGCCAGCAGCCCTAGGGTGGGCACAGATACGCAGTATTTT. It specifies CASSPRVGTDTQYF.

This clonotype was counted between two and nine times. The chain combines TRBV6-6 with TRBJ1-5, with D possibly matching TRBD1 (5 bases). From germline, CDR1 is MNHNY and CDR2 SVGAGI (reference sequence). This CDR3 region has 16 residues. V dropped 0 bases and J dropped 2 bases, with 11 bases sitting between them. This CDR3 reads CASSYSGGVGNQPQHF. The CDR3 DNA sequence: TGTGCCAGCAGTTACTCGGGGGGGGTAGGCAATCAGCCCCAGCATTTT.

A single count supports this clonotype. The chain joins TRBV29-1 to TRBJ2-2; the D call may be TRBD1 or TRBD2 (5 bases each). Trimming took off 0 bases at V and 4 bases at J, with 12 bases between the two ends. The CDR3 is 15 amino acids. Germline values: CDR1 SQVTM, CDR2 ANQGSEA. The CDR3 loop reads CSVEDHGASTGELFF. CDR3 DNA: TGCAGCGTTGAAGATCACGGGGCGAGCACCGGGGAGCTGTTTTTT.

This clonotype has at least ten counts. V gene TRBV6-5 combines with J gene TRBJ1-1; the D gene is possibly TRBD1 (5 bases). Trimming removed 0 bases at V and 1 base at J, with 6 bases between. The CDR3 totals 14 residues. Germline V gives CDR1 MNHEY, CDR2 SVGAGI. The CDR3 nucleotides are TGTGCCAGCAGTTACTCGGACACGAACACTGAAGCTTTCTTT. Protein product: CASSYSDTNTEAFF.

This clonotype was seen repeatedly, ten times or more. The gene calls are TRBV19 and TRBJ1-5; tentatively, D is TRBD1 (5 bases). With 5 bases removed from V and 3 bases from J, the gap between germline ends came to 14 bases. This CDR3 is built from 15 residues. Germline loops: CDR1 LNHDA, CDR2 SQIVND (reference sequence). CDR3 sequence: CASSLPGRFNQPQHF. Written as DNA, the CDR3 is TGTGCCAGTAGTCTACCGGGACGTTTCAATCAGCCCCAGCATTTT.

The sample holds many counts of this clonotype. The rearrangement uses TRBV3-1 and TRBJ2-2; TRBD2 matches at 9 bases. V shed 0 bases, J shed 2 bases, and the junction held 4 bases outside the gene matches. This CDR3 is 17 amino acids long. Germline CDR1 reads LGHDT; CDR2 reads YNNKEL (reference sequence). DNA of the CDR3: TGTGCCAGCAGCCAAGATCTAGCGGGAACTAACACCGGGGAGCTGTTTTTT. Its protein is CASSQDLAGTNTGELFF.

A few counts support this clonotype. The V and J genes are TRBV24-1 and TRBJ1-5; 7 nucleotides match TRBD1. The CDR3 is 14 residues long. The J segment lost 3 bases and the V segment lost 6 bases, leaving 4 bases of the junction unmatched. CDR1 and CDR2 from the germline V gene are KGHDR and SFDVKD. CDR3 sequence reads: CATSQGGNNQPQHF. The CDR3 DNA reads TGTGCCACCAGTCAGGGGGGGAACAATCAGCCCCAGCATTTT.

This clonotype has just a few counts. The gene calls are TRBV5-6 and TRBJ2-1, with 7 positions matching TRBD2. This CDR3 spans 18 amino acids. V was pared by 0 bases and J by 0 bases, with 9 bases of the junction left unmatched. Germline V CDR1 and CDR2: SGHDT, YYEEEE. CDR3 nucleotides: TGTGCCAGCAGCTTGGAAGTCGGGAGGCCGAGCTCCTACAATGAGCAGTTCTTC. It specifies CASSLEVGRPSSYNEQFF.

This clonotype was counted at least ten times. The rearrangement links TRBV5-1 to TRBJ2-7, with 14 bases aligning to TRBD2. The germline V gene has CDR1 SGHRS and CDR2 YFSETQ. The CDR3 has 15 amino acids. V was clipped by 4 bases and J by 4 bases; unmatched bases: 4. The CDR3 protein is CASSLGTSGRYEQYV. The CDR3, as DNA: TGCGCCAGCAGCCTGGGGACTAGCGGGAGATACGAGCAGTACGTC.

The DNA of the CDR3 is TGTGCCAGCAGCTCCATTCCCGGGACAGGGTACAGCAATGAGCAGTTCTTC. Translated, it gives CASSSIPGTGYSNEQFF. The chain uses TRBV7-3 and TRBJ2-1; the match to TRBD1 covers 9 bases. Per the germline V gene, CDR1 is SGHTA and CDR2 is FQGTGA. The CDR3 is 17 amino acids. V shed 4 bases, J shed 6 bases, and the junction held 13 bases outside the gene matches.

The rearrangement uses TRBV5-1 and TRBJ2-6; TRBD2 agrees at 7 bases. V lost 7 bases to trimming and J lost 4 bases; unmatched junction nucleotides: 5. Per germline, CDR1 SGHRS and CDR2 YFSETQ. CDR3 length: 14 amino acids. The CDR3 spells CASRGVRGANVLTF. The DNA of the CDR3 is TGCGCCAGCCGGGGGGTGAGGGGGGCCAACGTCCTGACTTTC. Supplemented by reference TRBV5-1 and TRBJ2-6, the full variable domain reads KAGVTQTPRYLIKTRGQQVTLSCSPISGHRSVSWYQQTPGQGLQFLFEYFSETQRNKGNFPGRFSGRQFSNSRSEMNVSTLELGDSALYLCASRGVRGANVLTFGAGSRLTVL.

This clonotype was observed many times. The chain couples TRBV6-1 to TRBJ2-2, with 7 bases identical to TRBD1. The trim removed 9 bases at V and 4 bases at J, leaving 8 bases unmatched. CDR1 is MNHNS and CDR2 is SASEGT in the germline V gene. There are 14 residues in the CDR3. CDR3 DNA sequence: TGTGCCAGTGCCGGGACAGTACTCACCGGGGAGCTGTTTTTT. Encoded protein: CASAGTVLTGELFF.

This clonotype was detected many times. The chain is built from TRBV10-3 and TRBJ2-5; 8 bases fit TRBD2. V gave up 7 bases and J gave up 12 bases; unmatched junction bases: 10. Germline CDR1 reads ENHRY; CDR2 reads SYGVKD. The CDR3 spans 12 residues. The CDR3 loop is CAIKRTSGDKYF. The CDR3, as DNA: TGTGCCATCAAGCGAACTAGCGGAGATAAGTACTTC.

The CDR3, as DNA: TGTGCCAGCAGCCCGTCTGCGGGGGCCAACGTCCTGACTTTC. Translating it yields CASSPSAGANVLTF. This sequence joins TRBV11-3 and TRBJ2-6; D unclear. The CDR3 runs 14 residues. Trimming left V 5 bases short and J 4 bases short, with 9 bases between. Germline V gives CDR1 SGHNT, CDR2 YENEEA.